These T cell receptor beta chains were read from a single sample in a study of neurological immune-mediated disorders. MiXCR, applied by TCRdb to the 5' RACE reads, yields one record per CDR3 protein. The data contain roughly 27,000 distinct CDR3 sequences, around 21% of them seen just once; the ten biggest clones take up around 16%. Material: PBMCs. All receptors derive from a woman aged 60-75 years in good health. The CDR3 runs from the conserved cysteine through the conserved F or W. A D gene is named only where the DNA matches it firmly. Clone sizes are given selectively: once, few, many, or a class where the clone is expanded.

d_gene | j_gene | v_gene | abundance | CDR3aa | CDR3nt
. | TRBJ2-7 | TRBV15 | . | CATSSSSPGTSRTYEQYF | TGTGCCACCAGCAGTTCCTCCCCCGGGACCTCCCGCACCTACGAGCAGTACTTC
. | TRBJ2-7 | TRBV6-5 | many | CASSYGLALSSYEQYF | TGTGCCAGCAGTTACGGCCTAGCGCTGAGCTCCTACGAGCAGTACTTC
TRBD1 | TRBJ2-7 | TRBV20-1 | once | CSARLGQGTGVEQYF | TGCAGTGCTAGACTAGGTCAGGGGACAGGGGTCGAGCAGTACTTC
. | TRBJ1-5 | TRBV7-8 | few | CASSLDEAYSNQPQHF | TGTGCCAGCAGCTTAGATGAGGCATATAGCAATCAGCCCCAGCATTTT
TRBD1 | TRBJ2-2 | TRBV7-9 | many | CASRRQGDGGELFF | TGTGCCAGCAGACGACAGGGTGACGGCGGGGAGCTGTTTTTT
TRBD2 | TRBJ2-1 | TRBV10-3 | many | CAISAAAGGGDEQFF | TGTGCCATCAGTGCGGCAGCGGGAGGTGGCGATGAGCAGTTCTTC
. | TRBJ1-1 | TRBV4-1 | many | CASSRYRQMARTEAFF | TGCGCCAGCAGCCGGTACAGACAGATGGCGCGGACTGAAGCTTTCTTT
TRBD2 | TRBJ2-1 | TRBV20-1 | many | CSARDHTSGRYNEQFF | TGCAGTGCTAGAGATCACACTAGCGGACGCTACAATGAGCAGTTCTTC
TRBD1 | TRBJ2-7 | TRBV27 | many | CASSLTLTGDEQYF | TGTGCCAGCAGTCTCACCCTTACAGGGGACGAGCAGTACTTC
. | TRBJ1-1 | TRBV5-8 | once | CASHSQTNTEAFF | TGTGCCAGCCACTCCCAGACGAACACTGAAGCTTTCTTT
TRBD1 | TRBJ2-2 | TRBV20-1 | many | CSARSDRGGWTGELFF | TGCAGTGCTAGGAGCGACAGGGGAGGTTGGACCGGGGAGCTGTTTTTT
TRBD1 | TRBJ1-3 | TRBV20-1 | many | CSARASGTGAGNTIYF | TGCAGTGCTAGAGCGTCCGGGACAGGGGCCGGAAACACCATATATTTT
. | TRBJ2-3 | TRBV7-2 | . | CASSTPGARTDTQYF | TGTGCCAGCAGCACCCCCGGGGCGCGCACAGATACGCAGTATTTT
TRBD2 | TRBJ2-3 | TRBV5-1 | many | CASTQGLAADTQYF | TGCGCCAGCACCCAAGGACTAGCGGCAGATACGCAGTATTTT
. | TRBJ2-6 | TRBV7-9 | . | CASSYPGHSSSGANVLTF | TGTGCCAGCAGTTACCCGGGACATTCCTCCTCTGGGGCCAACGTCCTGACTTTC
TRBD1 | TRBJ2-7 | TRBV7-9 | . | CASSLATGGSYEQYF | TGTGCCAGCAGCTTAGCGACAGGGGGGTCCTACGAGCAGTACTTC
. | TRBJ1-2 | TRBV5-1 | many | CASSLGESNYGYTF | TGCGCCAGCAGCTTGGGGGAGAGTAACTATGGCTACACCTTC
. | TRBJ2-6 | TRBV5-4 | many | CASSLAPGRSGANVLTF | TGTGCCAGCAGCTTGGCCCCAGGGAGGAGTGGGGCCAACGTCCTGACTTTC
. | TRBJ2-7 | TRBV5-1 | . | CASSLLSGNPYEQYF | TGCGCCAGCAGCTTACTTTCCGGGAATCCCTACGAGCAGTACTTC
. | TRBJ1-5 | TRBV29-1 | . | CSVGPGVNQPQHF | TGCAGCGTTGGGCCAGGAGTCAATCAGCCCCAGCATTTT
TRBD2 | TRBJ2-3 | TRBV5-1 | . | CASSGAGVRDTQYF | TGCGCCAGCAGCGGAGCGGGAGTTAGGGATACGCAGTATTTT
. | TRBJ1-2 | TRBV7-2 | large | CASSLVRDYGYTF | TGTGCCAGCAGCTTAGTCAGGGACTATGGCTACACCTTC
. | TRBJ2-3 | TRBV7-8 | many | CASFPRVATDTQYF | TGTGCCAGCTTTCCCCGCGTAGCCACAGATACGCAGTATTTT
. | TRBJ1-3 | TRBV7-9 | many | CASSLDAGSSGNTIYF | TGTGCCAGCAGCTTAGATGCAGGCAGCTCTGGAAACACCATATATTTT
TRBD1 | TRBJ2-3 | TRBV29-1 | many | CSVENRGDMDTQYF | TGCAGCGTTGAAAACAGGGGGGATATGGATACGCAGTATTTT
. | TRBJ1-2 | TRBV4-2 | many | CASSQEGFSYGYTF | TGTGCCAGCAGCCAAGAAGGATTCTCCTATGGCTACACCTTC
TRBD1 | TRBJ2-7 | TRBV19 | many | CASSAGTGYDEQYF | TGTGCCAGTAGCGCCGGGACAGGGTACGACGAGCAGTACTTC
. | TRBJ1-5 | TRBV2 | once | CATSGTLVSNQPQHF | TGTGCCACCTCCGGGACATTGGTTAGCAATCAGCCCCAGCATTTT
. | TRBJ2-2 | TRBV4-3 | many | CASSQGGNGELFF | TGCGCCAGCAGTCAAGGAGGGAACGGGGAGCTGTTTTTT
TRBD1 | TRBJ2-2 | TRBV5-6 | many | CASSRPGQGASGELFF | TGTGCCAGCAGCCGACCTGGACAGGGGGCTTCCGGGGAGCTGTTTTTT
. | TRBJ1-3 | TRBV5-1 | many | CASSLAGGNTIYF | TGCGCCAGCAGCTTGGCTGGGGGAAACACCATATATTTT
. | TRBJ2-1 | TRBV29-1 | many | CSVEFGGNEQFF | TGCAGCGTTGAATTCGGGGGCAATGAGCAGTTCTTC